This is a list of T cell receptor beta chains from one sample in a study of blood T cell repertoires in COVID-19. Here immunoSEQ multiplex PCR was the method, and the copy in TCRdb shows in-frame clones only, minus some. Of about 380,000 clones listed, 70% to 90% are singletons. The sample comprised PBMCs or T cells enriched from blood (not recorded which). The receptors were gathered from a man aged 25 to 40 who had recovered from COVID-19. Each CDR3 is given with its conserved first and last residue. A D gene is named only where the DNA matches it firmly. A clone size is listed for some rows: how often the clone was seen (once, few, many), or a class if it is expanded.

J	size	length	V	D	DNA	CDR3
TRBJ2-1	-	12	TRBV6-5	TRBD1	TGTGCCAGCAGGGGACAGTTAGATGAGCAGTTCTTC	CASRGQLDEQFF
TRBJ2-7	once	14	TRBV18	-	TGTGCCAGCTCGAGACAAAACTTACCCTACGAGCAGTACTTC	CASSRQNLPYEQYF
TRBJ1-2	-	15	TRBV7-9	-	TGTGCCAGCAGCTTGCAGGCCTCTAACTCCTATGGCTACACCTTC	CASSLQASNSYGYTF
TRBJ2-3	-	12	TRBV24-1	-	TGTGCCACATCAGGAAGCACAGATACGCAGTATTTT	CATSGSTDTQYF
TRBJ1-2	few	13	TRBV16	-	TGTGCCAGCAGTCCCGGGACTCCTTCCAGTGACACCTTC	CASSPGTPSSDTF
TRBJ2-2	-	16	TRBV7-2	-	TGTGCCAGCAGCTTATCTCCCGGGGTCCAGACCGGGGAGCTGTTTTTT	CASSLSPGVQTGELFF
TRBJ1-2	-	14	TRBV18	-	TGTGCCAGCTCACCACCGGCGCAGGGGTATGGCTACACCTTC	CASSPPAQGYGYTF
TRBJ1-5	-	16	TRBV5-1	-	TGCGCCAGCAGCTTGGGCAGTCCTTCCAGCAATCAGCCCCAGCATTTT	CASSLGSPSSNQPQHF
TRBJ1-1	-	13	TRBV10-3	-	TGTGCCACATCCGGGAGGGGGGACACTGAAGCTTTCTTT	CATSGRGDTEAFF
TRBJ2-3	-	16	TRBV7-2	TRBD1	TGTGCCAGCAGCTTAGCGGGGACAGAAAGCACAGATACGCAGTATTTT	CASSLAGTESTDTQYF
TRBJ2-2	-	15	TRBV4-2	-	TGTGCCAGCAGCCAACCCCAAGACAGCTCCGGGGAGCTGTTTTTT	CASSQPQDSSGELFF
TRBJ1-1	-	13	TRBV19	-	TGTGCCAGTAGTATCGGGGGAGACACTGAAGCTTTCTTT	CASSIGGDTEAFF
TRBJ2-5	-	16	TRBV2	TRBD2	TGTGCCAGCCTCTCGCGTCTAGCGGGGTACCAGGAGACCCAGTACTTC	CASLSRLAGYQETQYF
TRBJ1-1	-	18	TRBV7-6	TRBD1	TGTGCCAGCAGCTTAACTCCGGGACAGGGGATTATGGCGACTGAAGCTTTCTTT	CASSLTPGQGIMATEAFF
TRBJ1-4	-	15	TRBV6-1	-	TGTGCCAGCAGTGAAGTGGCAGTTGCTAATGAAAAACTGTTTTTT	CASSEVAVANEKLFF
TRBJ2-1	-	15	TRBV19	TRBD2	TGTGCCAGTAGTATGGGGCTAGCGGGGGCGGATGAGCAGTTCTTC	CASSMGLAGADEQFF
TRBJ2-5	-	14	TRBV18	-	TGTGCCAGCTCACTGTCCCGGGGCCAAGAGACCCAGTACTTC	CASSLSRGQETQYF
TRBJ1-5	-	16	TRBV3-1/TRBV3-2	TRBD1	TGTGCCAGCAGCCCCTGGACAGGGGGCCTTAATCAACCCCAGCATTTT	CASSPWTGGLNQPQHF
TRBJ1-5	-	13	TRBV6-5	-	TGTGCCAGCAGTCGGACAGGCAATCAGCCCCAGCATTTT	CASSRTGNQPQHF
TRBJ1-1	-	14	TRBV9	-	TGTGCCAGCAGCCATTCAACGGGACTCACTGAAGCTTTCTTT	CASSHSTGLTEAFF
TRBJ1-5	-	14	TRBV2	TRBD1	TGTGCCAGCAGCGAGACAGGGGGGAATCAGCCCCAGCATTTT	CASSETGGNQPQHF
TRBJ1-5	-	13	TRBV7-9	-	TGTGCCAGCAGCCCCGGGGGGGACCAGCCCCAGCATTTT	CASSPGGDQPQHF
TRBJ2-3	-	14	TRBV4-3	TRBD2	TGCGCCAGCAGCCAAGAGCGGGGGACAGATACGCAGTATTTT	CASSQERGTDTQYF
TRBJ1-1	-	13	TRBV5-4	-	TGTGCCAGCAGCTTGACAGGGATAGGTGAAGCTTTCTTT	CASSLTGIGEAFF
TRBJ1-2	-	19	TRBV29-1	TRBD1	TGCAGCGTTGAGGACAGGGGGCGTTCTCTAGTTCCCCACCACTATGGCTACACCTTC	CSVEDRGRSLVPHHYGYTF
TRBJ2-1	once	17	TRBV7-7	TRBD2	TGTGCTAGCAGCTTAGAGCTAGCGGGGGGATCTTTCAATGAGCAGTTCTTC	CASSLELAGGSFNEQFF
TRBJ1-5	-	15	TRBV4-1	-	TGCGCCAGCAGCCAAGATCCCCAGGGTCTTCAGCCCCAGCATTTT	CASSQDPQGLQPQHF
TRBJ1-3	once	15	TRBV5-1	-	TGCGCCAGCAGCGTAGACTCAAACTCTGGAAACACCATATATTTT	CASSVDSNSGNTIYF
TRBJ1-6	-	15	TRBV11-2	-	TGTGCCAGCAGCTTAGAGGCAGGGAAGAATTCACCCCTCCACTTT	CASSLEAGKNSPLHF
TRBJ1-2	-	14	TRBV4-3	TRBD1	TGCGCCAGCAGCCAAGACAGGGGGGACTATGGCTACACCTTC	CASSQDRGDYGYTF
TRBJ1-2	-	15	TRBV7-9	TRBD1	TGTGCCAGCAGCTACGGGGACAGAGCTAACTATGGCTACACCTTC	CASSYGDRANYGYTF
TRBJ1-1	once	14	TRBV10-1	-	TGCGCCAGCCGGAAGGAGACAGGGAACACTGAAGCTTTCTTT	CASRKETGNTEAFF